This TCR beta chain comes out of a study of blood T cell repertoires in COVID-19. In the original processing: Quantification of nucleated cells was approximated via reference gene primer amplification. This table comes from immunoSEQ multiplex PCR, and its TCRdb copy is limited to in-frame clones, with some not included. The V and J calls and clone size are taken from that table; D and trimming were inferred from the DNA. Among approximately 170,000 clones listed, around 83% were seen once. Trimming cost V 5 bases and J 6 bases; bases outside gene matches: 1. Germline CDR1 reads SGHVS; CDR2 reads FQNEAQ. CDR3 length: 12 residues.

The rearrangement joins TRBV7-8 to TRBJ2-1; 7 bases agree with TRBD2. The specimen sequenced was peripheral blood. The TCR was taken from a woman aged 70 to 79 who had recovered from COVID-19. The CDR3 loop is CASSRGGNEQFF. The CDR3 DNA reads TGTGCCAGCAGCCGCGGGGGCAATGAGCAGTTCTTC.